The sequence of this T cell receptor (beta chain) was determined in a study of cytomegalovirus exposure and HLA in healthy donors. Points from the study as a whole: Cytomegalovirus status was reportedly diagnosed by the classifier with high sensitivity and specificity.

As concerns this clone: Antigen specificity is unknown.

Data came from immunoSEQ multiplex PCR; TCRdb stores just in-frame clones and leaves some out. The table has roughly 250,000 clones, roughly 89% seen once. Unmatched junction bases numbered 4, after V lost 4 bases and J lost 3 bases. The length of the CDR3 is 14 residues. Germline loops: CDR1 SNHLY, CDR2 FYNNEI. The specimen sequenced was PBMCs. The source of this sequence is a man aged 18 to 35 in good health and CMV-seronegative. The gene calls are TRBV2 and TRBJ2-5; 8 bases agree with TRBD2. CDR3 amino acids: CASSAGLDKETQYF. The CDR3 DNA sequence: TGTGCCAGCAGTGCGGGACTAGACAAAGAGACCCAGTACTTC.